This is a list of T cell receptor beta chains from one sample in a study of T cells after yellow fever vaccination. TCRdb used MiXCR to reprocess the 5' RACE reads, holding one entry per CDR3 protein. Counted here are about 170,000 distinct CDR3 sequences, roughly 9.6% occurring once; the ten biggest clones make up around 34%. The sample was CD8+ T cells sorted from PBMCs, taken 15 days after the yellow fever booster vaccination. The receptors stem from a man aged 18 to 29 who received the YFV17D yellow fever vaccine. Both conserved end residues are part of each CDR3. A D gene is named only where the DNA matches it firmly. The listing skips clone size in some rows; elsewhere it reads once, few, many or a size class.

TGTGCCAGCAGTTACTACGGACAGACCCTCATCTACGAGCAGTACTTC,CASSYYGQTLIYEQYF,NA,NA,TRBV6-5,16,TRBJ2-7
TGCGCCAGCAGCTTTTCTGTACAGGAGCAGTTCTTC,CASSFSVQEQFF,few,NA,TRBV5-1,12,TRBJ2-1
TGTGCCAGCAGCGCCCCTTACGGGGGACCCTCTAACTATGGCTACACCTTC,CASSAPYGGPSNYGYTF,NA,NA,TRBV9,17,TRBJ1-2
TGTGCCACCAGTGATTTACGTCGCCCAGATACGCAGTATTTT,CATSDLRRPDTQYF,NA,NA,TRBV24-1,14,TRBJ2-3
TGCGCCAGCAGCCAAGCTGGGGGCGGTGAAAAACTGTTTTTT,CASSQAGGGEKLFF,many,NA,TRBV4-1,14,TRBJ1-4
TGTGCCAGCAGTTTGCAAGGGGCCCTGGGCTACACCTTC,CASSLQGALGYTF,many,NA,TRBV12-3/TRBV12-4,13,TRBJ1-2
TGTGCCAGCAGACCAGCGGACAGGGCAAATGGGGAGCTGTTTTTT,CASRPADRANGELFF,many,TRBD1,TRBV7-9,15,TRBJ2-2
TGTGCCAGCAGCGTCGGGCCCTTCAGCTCCTCACGCACAGATACGCAGTATTTT,CASSVGPFSSSRTDTQYF,few,NA,TRBV9,18,TRBJ2-3
TGCGCCAGCAGCCACGGGCGGGGGGGCCAAGAGACCCAGTACTTC,CASSHGRGGQETQYF,NA,TRBD2,TRBV4-1,15,TRBJ2-5
TGTGCCAGCAGCTTGGAGACAGAGAGCTATAACCCATTACAAGACGTGGATCCGTACTTC,CASSLETESYNPLQDVDPYF,few,NA,TRBV5-4,20,TRBJ2-7
TGTGCCAGCAGTTACTCGAGGGGAGATACGCAGTATTTT,CASSYSRGDTQYF,few,NA,TRBV6-5,13,TRBJ2-3
TGCGCCAGCAGTCGTGGGACAGGGCACACCGGGGAGCTGTTTTTT,CASSRGTGHTGELFF,few,TRBD1,TRBV23-1,15,TRBJ2-2
TGTGCCAGCAGTTTGAGCCCGGGGAAGACAGATACGCAGTATTTT,CASSLSPGKTDTQYF,NA,NA,TRBV27,15,TRBJ2-3
TGTGCCAGCAGCTTAGTCCGGGACTACCCGATAAGCACAGATACGCAGTATTTT,CASSLVRDYPISTDTQYF,NA,TRBD2,TRBV7-2,18,TRBJ2-3
TGTGCCAGCAACCCGACGAAAAACTATGGCTACACCTTC,CASNPTKNYGYTF,NA,NA,TRBV11-2,13,TRBJ1-2
TGTGCCAGCAGCTTAGCGGGCGGGGTGGAAGGCTATGGCTACACCTTC,CASSLAGGVEGYGYTF,few,NA,TRBV7-8,16,TRBJ1-2
TGTGCCAGCAGCCCCCCCCTTATGGGAAGCACAGATACGCAGTATTTT,CASSPPLMGSTDTQYF,NA,NA,TRBV9,16,TRBJ2-3
TGTGCCAGCAGGAACCCAGGGTCCCGACATCAGCCCCAGCATTTT,CASRNPGSRHQPQHF,many,NA,TRBV6-2/TRBV6-3,15,TRBJ1-5
TGTGCCAGCAGTGGAGCCGGGACAGGGCTCTATGGCTACACCTTC,CASSGAGTGLYGYTF,NA,TRBD1,TRBV2,15,TRBJ1-2
TGTGCCAGCAGCTCAAGAACCGGGACTAGCGGGGGGGCTGACTACGAGCAGTACTTC,CASSSRTGTSGGADYEQYF,NA,TRBD2,TRBV7-2,19,TRBJ2-7
TGTGCCAGCAGCCAAGTGGACACCGGGGAGCTGTTTTTT,CASSQVDTGELFF,few,NA,TRBV4-2,13,TRBJ2-2
TGCAGCGTTGAACGGCGGGCACAAGAGACCCAGTACTTC,CSVERRAQETQYF,few,NA,TRBV29-1,13,TRBJ2-5
TGCGCCAGCAGTGAGCCAAACATTCAGTACTTC,CASSEPNIQYF,NA,NA,TRBV10-2,11,TRBJ2-4
TGTGCTAGTGCCCCTCCGGAGTTGCGGGGGGGCACCTACGAGCAGTACTTC,CASAPPELRGGTYEQYF,NA,TRBD2,TRBV12-5,17,TRBJ2-7
TGCAGCGTTGGCGGGGAGCGGGGGGGGGAAGAGACCCAGTACTTC,CSVGGERGGEETQYF,NA,TRBD2,TRBV29-1,15,TRBJ2-5
TGTGCCAGCAGCGTGGGACAGGGGTTACGTGAGCAGTTCTTC,CASSVGQGLREQFF,many,TRBD1,TRBV14,14,TRBJ2-1
TGCGCCAGCAGCCCGGACAGGGGGCGAAACAATGAGCAGTTCTTC,CASSPDRGRNNEQFF,NA,TRBD1,TRBV5-1,15,TRBJ2-1
TGCAGTGCTAGAGAGGACAGTGAAATTGATACGCAGTATTTT,CSAREDSEIDTQYF,NA,NA,TRBV20-1,14,TRBJ2-3
TGTGCCAGCAGCTCACGGCTTGGTAGCCGAGAGACCCAGTACTTC,CASSSRLGSRETQYF,many,NA,TRBV7-9,15,TRBJ2-5
TGTGCCAGCAGTTACATACTCTCGGGCATCAACAATGAGCAGTTCTTC,CASSYILSGINNEQFF,NA,NA,TRBV6-5,16,TRBJ2-1
TGTGCCAGCAGCTTTACAGGCTCTCGGGGCAATGAGCAGTTCTTC,CASSFTGSRGNEQFF,many,NA,TRBV11-2,15,TRBJ2-1
TGTGCCAGCAGTGAGGGCGGGGGGTACAGGAACATTCAGTACTTC,CASSEGGGYRNIQYF,NA,TRBD2,TRBV9,15,TRBJ2-4
TGTGCCAGCAGCTTATCCAGGGGTATATCTGGAAACACCATATATTTT,CASSLSRGISGNTIYF,few,NA,TRBV11-2,16,TRBJ1-3
TGTGCCAGCAGTAAATCGACTAGCGGGGACGCAGATACGCAGTATTTT,CASSKSTSGDADTQYF,NA,TRBD2,TRBV6-5,16,TRBJ2-3
TGTGCCAGCAGCTCCCCCCGGGGGGCCGGGTCCTACGAGCAGTACTTC,CASSSPRGAGSYEQYF,many,NA,TRBV7-9,16,TRBJ2-7
TGCGCCAGCAGCCCAAGACACCTCCAAGAGACCCAGTACTTC,CASSPRHLQETQYF,few,NA,TRBV5-1,14,TRBJ2-5
TGTGCCATCAGCGACGGAGAAGGCCCGACTGAAGCTTTCTTT,CAISDGEGPTEAFF,NA,NA,TRBV10-3,14,TRBJ1-1
TGCAGCGGCCTACAGGGCCCTAGTGGCTACACCTTC,CSGLQGPSGYTF,many,NA,TRBV29-1,12,TRBJ1-2
TGTGCCAGCATGCGTACCCGAAGCGGGTTTGCCTACGAGCAGTACTTC,CASMRTRSGFAYEQYF,NA,NA,TRBV6-2/TRBV6-3,16,TRBJ2-7
TGTGCCAGCAGCCAACTGGGACAGTTCACCGGGGAGCTGTTTTTT,CASSQLGQFTGELFF,few,TRBD1,TRBV14,15,TRBJ2-2
TGCAGTGCTAGAGATTTGGCGGGGGGGGATACCGGGGAGCTGTTTTTT,CSARDLAGGDTGELFF,few,TRBD2,TRBV20-1,16,TRBJ2-2
TGTGCCAGCCGGCAGGGGGGTCTACTGGGTGGCTACACCTTC,CASRQGGLLGGYTF,few,TRBD1,TRBV27,14,TRBJ1-2
TGTGCCAGCTCGGGGCTTCGGACCAAAAACATTCAGTACTTC,CASSGLRTKNIQYF,NA,NA,TRBV2,14,TRBJ2-4
TGTGCCAGCAGTCCCGGGGCCACCTACGAGCAGTACTTC,CASSPGATYEQYF,NA,NA,TRBV12-3/TRBV12-4,13,TRBJ2-7
TGTGCCAGCAGCCGCCTGACAGGTCACGAGCAGTACTTC,CASSRLTGHEQYF,few,NA,TRBV7-6,13,TRBJ2-7
TGCGCCAGCAGCTTGGAGTGGAAGGGCACTGAAGCTTTCTTT,CASSLEWKGTEAFF,few,NA,TRBV5-1,14,TRBJ1-1
TGCGCCAGCAGCCAAGAATGGGGGCCCTTCCACGAGCAGTACTTC,CASSQEWGPFHEQYF,NA,NA,TRBV4-1,15,TRBJ2-7
TGTGCCAGCAGTCTTCGACGGGAGGCAAGCAATGAGCAGTTCTTC,CASSLRREASNEQFF,few,TRBD2,TRBV27,15,TRBJ2-1
TGTGCCAGCAGCTTCGAGGCGTCGAGTTCCTTAGGGAATCAGCCCCAGCATTTT,CASSFEASSSLGNQPQHF,NA,NA,TRBV7-6,18,TRBJ1-5
TGTGCCAGCAGCCACTCAGCGGGGGGGGACACCGGGGAGCTGTTTTTT,CASSHSAGGDTGELFF,NA,TRBD2,TRBV6-5,16,TRBJ2-2
TGTGCCAGCAGTTTCACCAGGGACCCGTCCTTC,CASSFTRDPSF,NA,NA,TRBV12-3/TRBV12-4,11,TRBJ1-2